The 11 T cell receptor beta chains given below trace back to one sample, sequenced in a study of PD-1 blockade in mismatch repair-deficient tumors (dated by TCRdb to the late 2010s). The library relied on the immunoSEQ multiplex PCR assay. TCRdb carries this immuneACCESS record with in-frame sequences only. Its versions omit some clonotypes, under half of them owing to an unresolved V gene in the studies checked, with the rest unexplained. Counted in this sample were 100,000 to 150,000 clones; about 86% of them appeared once. Of the sample, roughly 13% is held by the ten largest clones. The material sequenced was peripheral blood, taken 44 weeks after starting pembrolizumab. These receptors came from an adult with mismatch repair-deficient cancer.

The V and J genes are TRBV5-4 and TRBJ2-5; the match to TRBD2 covers 8 bases. The CDR3 sequence is 16 residues long. Germline CDR1 is SGHNT and CDR2 is YYREEE (reference sequence). V shed 0 bases, J shed 4 bases, and the junction held 8 bases outside the gene matches. The CDR3 DNA reads TGTGCCAGCAGCTTGGGACCCGGCGGGGGGCGAGAGACCCAGTACTTC. Amino acids: CASSLGPGGGRETQYF.

This clone was seen just once. This rearrangement joins TRBV27 to TRBJ2-1; a possible D gene is TRBD2 (6 bases). The CDR3 runs to 13 residues. Germline V gene lookup returns CDR1 MNHEY and CDR2 SMNVEV (reference sequence). V lost 2 bases and J lost 13, with 15 bases in between. The chain's CDR3 is CASSLGDSLGQFF. Written as DNA, the CDR3 is TGTGCCAGCAGTTTAGGGGACTCCCTGGGCCAGTTCTTC.

The chain has TRBV7-6 and TRBJ2-3; D unresolved. This CDR3 region has 15 residues. Trimming left V 2 bases short and J 0 bases short, with 9 bases between. Germline loops: CDR1 SGHVS, CDR2 FNYEAQ. CDR3 amino acids: CASSLYTPSTDTQYF. The CDR3 coding sequence is TGTGCCAGCAGCTTATATACCCCTAGCACAGATACGCAGTATTTT.

The chain employs TRBV19 and TRBJ2-1, with a possible D match to TRBD2 (5 bases). From germline, CDR1 is LNHDA and CDR2 SQIVND (reference sequence). V shed 8 bases and J shed 6 bases, with 20 bases lying between them. The CDR3 loop spans 15 amino acids. CDR3 sequence reads: CASLPRGYSINEQFF. CDR3 bases: TGTGCCAGTCTCCCCCGAGGGTATTCGATCAATGAGCAGTTCTTC.

This clone showed up just once. The V and J genes are TRBV6-6 and TRBJ2-7, with D unclear. The CDR3 extends over 12 amino acids. V gave up 4 bases and J gave up 2 bases, with 6 bases separating them. Germline assignment: CDR1 MNHNY and CDR2 SVGAGI (reference sequence). The CDR3 sequence is CASSFLPYEQYF. In DNA, the CDR3 is TGTGCCAGCAGTTTTCTGCCCTACGAGCAGTACTTC.

The chain has TRBV11-3 and TRBJ2-1; 10 bases align to TRBD2. With V trimmed by 3 bases and J by 8 bases, 7 bases remained unmatched. Germline CDR1 reads SGHNT; CDR2 reads YENEEA. This CDR3 contains 15 residues. DNA for the CDR3: TGTGCCAGCAGCTTGGGGACTAGCGATACTTATGAGCAGTTCTTC. Translated, it gives CASSLGTSDTYEQFF.

This rearrangement joins TRBV6-1 to TRBJ1-5, with TRBD1 as a possible D gene (5 bases). The CDR3 has 15 amino acids. V dropped 5 bases and J dropped 4 bases, with 15 bases sitting between them. Germline-derived CDR1 and CDR2 are MNHNS and SASEGT. CDR3 loop: CASSPDSAKNQPQHF. CDR3 nucleotide sequence: TGTGCCAGCAGTCCCGACAGTGCCAAAAATCAGCCCCAGCATTTT.

The chain combines TRBV11-3 with TRBJ2-7; TRBD2 might be the D (6 bases). Germline CDR1 reads SGHNT; CDR2 reads YENEEA. V dropped 1 base and J dropped 2 bases, with 15 bases sitting between them. CDR3 length equals 16 residues. This chain's CDR3 is CASSLGYGGGTYEQYF. In DNA, the CDR3 is TGTGCCAGCAGCTTAGGGTATGGCGGCGGGACCTACGAGCAGTACTTC.

This chain links TRBV6-5 with TRBJ1-4, with a possible D match to TRBD1 (5 bases). CDR1 and CDR2 (germline): MNHEY, SVGAGI. The V and J ends lost 0 bases and 8 bases respectively, with 10 bases between them. The CDR3 has 14 residues. CDR3 sequence (DNA): TGTGCCAGCAGTTACTCGAGGGGAGGGGAAAAACTGTTTTTT. Residues: CASSYSRGGEKLFF.

J is TRBJ2-6 and V is TRBV30; a weak D match, TRBD1 (6 bases). The CDR3 runs 16 residues. Germline CDR1 GTSNPN, CDR2 SVGIG (reference sequence). Trimming removed 1 base from V and 0 bases from J, with 10 bases in between. In DNA, the CDR3 is TGTGCCTGGAGTGGGACAGAAAACTCTGGGGCCAACGTCCTGACTTTC. Translated, it gives CAWSGTENSGANVLTF.

The chain recombines TRBV11-2 with TRBJ2-2, with TRBD2 identical over 16 bases. There are 18 residues in the CDR3. The V and J ends lost 5 bases and 7 bases, in that order; junction bases with no gene match: 10. Germline CDR1 reads SGHAT; CDR2 reads FQNNGV. CDR3 nucleotide sequence: TGTGCCAGCAGCCGAAGGGCCGGGACTAGCGGGAGGGGCGGGGAGCTGTTTTTT. This sequence encodes CASSRRAGTSGRGGELFF.